This note documents a single T cell receptor beta chain sequence. The CDR3 runs to 12 residues. The germline gives CDR1 SQVTM, CDR2 ANQGSEA. Germline trimming cut 7 bases from V and 3 bases from J; bases unmatched to any gene: 5. TCRdb re-derived calls from the 5' RACE reads in MiXCR, one entry per CDR3 protein. The data contain about 470,000 distinct CDR3 sequences, roughly 24% of them singletons. These data come from a study of identical twins. The sample was also linked to a second study, of T cells expressing NK-cell markers.

Material for sequencing was CD4+ T cells sorted from blood. The source of this sequence is a woman aged 18-29 years in good health. This rearrangement joins TRBV29-1 to TRBJ2-5, with 7 bases lining up with TRBD2. The CDR3 DNA follows: TGCAGCGGCGCGGGAGCCGAAGAGACCCAGTACTTC. Protein: CSGAGAEETQYF.